Detailed here is one T cell receptor beta chain. Antigen specificity is unknown. The sample belongs to a study of shared clonotypes between healthy human individuals. Study outcomes and limitations: Generation of non-shared clonotypes was less probable than generation of clonotypes shared by all four donors.

Donors, healthy HIV-negative adults, lacked recent acute infections or vaccinations. The CDR3 extends over 11 amino acids. V lost 3 bases and J lost 12, with 12 bases in between. Germline values: CDR1 SNHLY, CDR2 FYNNEI. This was a deep-level run. About 200 ng DNA, 30,000 or so T cell genomes, went into each sorted-subset replicate PCR. TCRdb's copy holds only in-frame clones and misses some; the assay was immunoSEQ multiplex PCR. Altogether a few million clones are present, about 94% being singletons, with the ten largest covering 0.1% to 0.15%. The gene calls are TRBV2 and TRBJ2-7; a weak D match, TRBD2 (5 bases). Input material: naive CD4+ T cells sorted from blood. As to subset: CD45RA+ positively selected. The sequence was collected from a man in his late teens or twenties in good health. The CDR3: CASSERVLAYF. CDR3 bases: TGTGCCAGCAGTGAGAGGGTCCTGGCGTACTTC. The full variable domain, completed using reference TRBV2 and TRBJ2-7, is EPEVTQTPSHQVTQMGQEVILRCVPISNHLYFYWYRQILGQKVEFLVSFYNNEISEKSEIFDDQFSVERPDGSNFTLKIRSTKLEDSAMYFCASSERVLAYFGPGTRLTVT.